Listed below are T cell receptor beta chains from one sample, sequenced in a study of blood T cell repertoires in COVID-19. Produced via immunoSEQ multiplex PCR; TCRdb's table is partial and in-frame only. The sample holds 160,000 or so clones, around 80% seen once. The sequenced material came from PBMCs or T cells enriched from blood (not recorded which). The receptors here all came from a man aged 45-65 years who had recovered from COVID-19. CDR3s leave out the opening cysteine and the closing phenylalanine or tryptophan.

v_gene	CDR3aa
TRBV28	ASSGGGQGDEKLF
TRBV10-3	AIRRGQGTSNYGYT
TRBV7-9	ASSSPTGRGSYGYT
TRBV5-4	ASRVTGGSTEAF
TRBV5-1	ASSLVGLSDGYT
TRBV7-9	ASSLEIDRVGSGELF
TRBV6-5	ASSTTGTDDGYT
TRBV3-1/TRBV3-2	ASSRLAGPYEQY
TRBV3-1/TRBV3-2	ASSQDRQVPEAF
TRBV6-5	ASSQGNYNEQF
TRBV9	ASSVRLAGGADTQY
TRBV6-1	ASSETQGPRGTQH
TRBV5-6	ASSLATGGGEKLF
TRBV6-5	ASSFRGQPQH
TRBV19	ASSIVPGFQETQY
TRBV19	ASSLLAGVVDTQY
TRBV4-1	ASSQDWDRGNQPQH
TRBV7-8	ASNDQGVRTNEKLF
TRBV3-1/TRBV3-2	ASSQVAGVETQY
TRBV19	ASTPGRAGGMKETQY
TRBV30	AWSRGLGTEAF
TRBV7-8	ASSLVSGGNQPQH
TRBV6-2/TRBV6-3	ASSYSGGNNYGYT
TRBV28	ASSLSPGGTEAF
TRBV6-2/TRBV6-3	ASSMGLAGGQETQY
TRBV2	ASSGIGARDNVGELF
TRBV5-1	ASSWGNTGGTDTQY
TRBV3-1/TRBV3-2	ASSQSLQETQY
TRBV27	ASSLSAGTSWADTQY
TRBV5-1	ASSLGGARDYEQY
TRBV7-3	ASSSGETQY
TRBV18	ASSQDRSNSPLH
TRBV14	ASSPWRRDDEQY
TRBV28	ASSPGDRTNEKLF
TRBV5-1	ASNRGSGDEQY